Listed here is a single T cell receptor (beta chain). Original processing methods: For nucleated cells, counts were estimated from reference gene primer amplification. Using immunoSEQ multiplex PCR, the repertoire was profiled, and TCRdb retains in-frame clones only, with some absent. V and J calls plus clone size are reproduced from that table; the DNA served to infer D and trimming. The table has approximately 210,000 clones, roughly 80% seen once; the top ten hold 2% to 3%. The V gene's germline CDR1 is SEHNR and CDR2 FQNEAQ (reference sequence). The length of the CDR3 is 14 residues. V gave up 2 bases and J gave up 7 bases, with 12 bases separating them. The data were obtained in a study of blood T cell repertoires in COVID-19. Overall study context: Samples of COVID-19 (acute and convalescent) were obtained from the United States, Italy and Spain. PBMCs, B-cell-depleted T cells, or T cells provided the cDNA or gDNA that made up the material.

This clonotype originated in a woman aged 70 to 79 with active or convalescent COVID-19. Specimen: peripheral blood. This chain connects TRBV7-9 to TRBJ1-3, with a tentative D call TRBD1 (5 bases). CDR3 nucleotides: TGTGCCAGCAGCTTAATGGGGCAAGGGAACACCATATATTTT. This encodes CASSLMGQGNTIYF.